Given below is one T cell receptor beta chain in context. The antigen it recognizes is unknown. No much larger clone exists at a distance of one base, and base qualities are not known. Libraries were prepared through the immunoSEQ multiplex PCR assay. Held by TCRdb, this immuneACCESS table contains in-frame sequences only and omits some clones. Under half of the omission traces to an unresolved V gene where checked; the cause of the rest is unknown. Counted in this sample were about 72,000 clones; around 91% of them appeared once. The ten largest clones represent under 0.9% of the sample. This entry comes from a study of T cell changes during pregnancy in multiple sclerosis (dated by TCRdb to between 2018 and 2021). A note on the overall study: The study examined how the T cell repertoire changed over the course of pregnancy in women with multiple sclerosis.

Including cysteine and phenylalanine, the CDR3 has 13 amino acids. Left in the record is the CDR3 DNA by itself, 39 bases read in frame from the first base. Deletion took 1 base off V and 6 bases off J, with a span of 9 bases between the germline ends. Looking up the germline V gene (reference sequence) yields CDR1 LNHDA and CDR2 SQIVND. The sample consisted of peripheral blood, taken in the third trimester of pregnancy. In this chain, TRBV19 is recombined with TRBJ1-1, with the D segment identity uncertain. The clonotype originates from a female donor in good health, enrolled as a control in a pregnancy study. The sequenced DNA: TGTGCCAGTAGTATAGGTCCTAACTCTGAAGCTTTCTTT. This gives the protein CASSIGPNSEAFF.